Given below is one T cell receptor (beta chain) in context. These data are taken from a study of shared clonotypes between healthy human individuals. V was cut by 2 bases and J by 14 bases, with 18 bases left in between. Germline CDR1 SGHAT, CDR2 FQNNGV. CDR3 length: 14 residues. Deep-level running was used for the assay. Repertoires were generated with immunoSEQ multiplex PCR, while TCRdb's copy carries only in-frame clones and drops some. In the table there are 1,400,000 or so clones, 97% to 99% of which are singletons. This clonotype originated in a man aged 30-40 years in good health. V usage is TRBV11-2 and J usage is TRBJ2-2; the D gene is possibly TRBD2 (5 bases). The specimen was naive CD4+ T cells sorted from blood. Stated subset: CD45RA+ positively selected. The CDR3 sequence: CASSLFSNGLELFF. In nucleotides, the CDR3 is TGTGCCAGCAGCTTATTCTCCAACGGACTGGAACTGTTTTTT.